The next 23 T cell receptor beta chains were all read from a single sample in a study of control samples from healthy donors and cancer patients (dated by TCRdb to between 2020 and 2021). The library was produced with the immunoSEQ multiplex PCR assay. TCRdb holds this immuneACCESS table with in-frame rearrangements only. Some clones are missing; in checked studies, unresolved V genes explain under half, and the rest has no known cause. This sample lists tens of thousands of clones; 75% to 95% were detected once. In total, the top ten clones hold 15% to 17% of the sample. Sequencing was performed on blood. Source of these receptors: a man between 25 and 39 years old in good health.

This clone appeared a single time. The chain links TRBV7-6 to TRBJ2-1; TRBD1 matches at 9 bases. CDR1 is SGHVS, CDR2 FNYEAQ, per germline. The CDR3 runs 16 residues. V shed 3 bases, J shed 2 bases, and the junction held 5 bases outside the gene matches. CDR3 residues: CASSLSGTGTYNEQFF. CDR3 nucleotide sequence: TGTGCCAGCAGCTTGTCCGGGACAGGGACCTACAATGAGCAGTTCTTC.

V usage is TRBV2 and J usage is TRBJ1-4; tentative D call: TRBD1 (5 bases). The CDR3 totals 15 residues. V was shortened by 5 bases and J by 3 bases, with 13 bases between the two germline ends. Looked up from germline, CDR1 is SNHLY and CDR2 is FYNNEI. The CDR3 sequence: CASSKWAGPNEKLFF. CDR3 coding DNA: TGTGCCAGCAGTAAATGGGCAGGGCCTAATGAAAAACTGTTTTTT.

This clone was observed a few times. V is TRBV5-1 and J is TRBJ2-1; tentatively, D is TRBD1 (5 bases). This CDR3 has 14 amino acids. V lost 6 bases and J lost 0, with 10 bases in between. Germline V CDR1 and CDR2: SGHRS, YFSETQ. In DNA form, the CDR3 reads TGCGCCAGCAAGGGGCACGTCTCCTACAATGAGCAGTTCTTC. Protein: CASKGHVSYNEQFF.

The V and J genes are TRBV2 and TRBJ2-7; unclear D gene. Germline assignment: CDR1 SNHLY and CDR2 FYNNEI. V was clipped by 6 bases and J by 3 bases, with 18 bases between them. The CDR3 runs 15 residues. CDR3 residues: CASRPLVGRLYEQYF. In DNA, the CDR3 is TGTGCCAGCAGGCCCCTGGTAGGGCGGCTCTACGAGCAGTACTTC.

The J gene is TRBJ2-3, the V gene TRBV4-3; D uncertain. Germline V gives CDR1 LGHNA, CDR2 YSLEER. The CDR3 consists of 13 residues. V gave up 0 bases and J gave up 4 bases, with 5 bases separating them. The CDR3 reads CASSQDFADTQYF. Here the CDR3 DNA reads TGCGCCAGCAGCCAAGATTTTGCAGATACGCAGTATTTT.

The V call is TRBV7-3, the J call TRBJ2-3; TRBD2 might be the D (6 bases). Germline values: CDR1 SGHTA, CDR2 FQGTGA. The CDR3 totals 17 residues. With 5 bases removed from V and 4 bases from J, the gap between germline ends came to 22 bases. Here the CDR3 reads CASSLGEWRGESDTQYF. The CDR3 DNA reads TGTGCCAGCAGCCTCGGGGAGTGGCGGGGAGAATCAGATACGCAGTATTTT. The whole variable domain, filled in from reference TRBV7-3 and TRBJ2-3, reads GAGVSQTPSNKVTEKGKYVELRCDPISGHTALYWYRQSLGQGPEFLIYFQGTGAADDSGLPNDRFFAVRPEGSVSTLKIQRTERGDSAVYLCASSLGEWRGESDTQYFGPGTRLTVL.

The chain is built from TRBV27 and TRBJ2-1, with D possibly TRBD1 on 5 matching bases. V dropped 5 bases and J dropped 3 bases, with 14 bases sitting between them. From germline, CDR1 is MNHEY and CDR2 SMNVEV (reference sequence). CDR3 length: 15 residues. The CDR3 protein is CASSPQGLGYNEQFF. Here the CDR3 DNA reads TGTGCCAGCAGTCCTCAGGGTCTTGGCTACAATGAGCAGTTCTTC.

V is TRBV28 and J is TRBJ2-7, with 9 bases identical to TRBD1. The CDR3 consists of 14 residues. V lost 6 bases and J lost 2; bases outside the gene matches: 5. Germline CDR1 and CDR2: MDHEN and SYDVKM. The CDR3 bases are TGTGCCAGCAGATCCGGGACAGGGACCTACGAGCAGTACTTC. This translates into CASRSGTGTYEQYF.

J is TRBJ2-7 and V is TRBV7-9; no definite D call. Germline V gives CDR1 SEHNR, CDR2 FQNEAQ (reference sequence). The CDR3 consists of 13 residues. V lost 5 bases and J lost 0, with 8 bases in between. The CDR3 DNA reads TGTGCCAGCAGCCGCCCCAGCTCCTACGAGCAGTACTTC. It codes for CASSRPSSYEQYF.

The chain uses TRBV7-3 and TRBJ2-1, with D unclear. Germline assignment: CDR1 SGHTA and CDR2 FQGTGA. The CDR3 length is 15 residues. V was cut by 5 bases and J by 3 bases, with 14 bases left in between. The CDR3 bases are TGTGCCAGCAGCACCCCTGAAGGCAGCTACAATGAGCAGTTCTTC. This sequence encodes CASSTPEGSYNEQFF.

The chain links TRBV6-1 to TRBJ1-4, with D unresolved. CDR1 is MNHNS and CDR2 is SASEGT in the germline V gene. V was cut by 2 bases and J by 3 bases, with 10 bases left in between. The CDR3 covers 15 residues. The chain's CDR3 is CASSELGIPNEKLFF. Here the CDR3 DNA reads TGTGCCAGCAGTGAACTGGGGATCCCTAATGAAAAACTGTTTTTT.

The gene calls are TRBV28 and TRBJ1-2; no firm D call. Per germline, CDR1 MDHEN and CDR2 SYDVKM. V lost 6 bases to trimming and J lost 8 bases, with 13 bases between them. This CDR3 is 12 amino acids long. CDR3 coding DNA: TGTGCCAGCAGCCTCCCGGGCGGGGGCTACACCTTC. This sequence encodes CASSLPGGGYTF.

The chain is built from TRBV14 and TRBJ2-1, with 7 bases aligning to TRBD2. After removal of 4 bases from V and 3 bases from J, the junction contained 12 bases not matched to a gene. CDR1 is SGHDN and CDR2 is FVKESK in the germline V gene. This CDR3 contains 17 residues. CDR3 loop: CASSPPRGRGGYNEQFF. CDR3 in DNA: TGTGCCAGCAGCCCCCCTCGCGGGAGAGGCGGCTACAATGAGCAGTTCTTC.

This clone is a singleton in its sample. The chain is built from TRBV3-1 (or the pseudogene TRBV3-2) and TRBJ2-4, with D unresolved. Deletions cut 3 bases from V and 0 bases from J, with 3 bases between. There are 13 residues in the CDR3. Germline V gives CDR1 LGHDT, CDR2 YNNKEL (reference sequence). CDR3 region: CASSHLAKNIQYF. CDR3 nucleotides: TGTGCCAGCAGCCACCTAGCCAAAAACATTCAGTACTTC.

The chain links TRBV28 to TRBJ1-2; a possible D gene is TRBD1 (5 bases). The length of the CDR3 is 12 residues. V lost 4 bases and J lost 8, with 11 bases in between. Germline CDR1 and CDR2: MDHEN and SYDVKM. The CDR3 nucleotides read TGTGCCAGCAGTTCCCGACAGTTAGGCTACACCTTC. Protein sequence: CASSSRQLGYTF.

This chain links TRBV7-9 with TRBJ2-5; weak D call: TRBD1 (5 bases). V gave up 1 base and J gave up 1 base, with 7 bases separating them. The CDR3 covers 14 residues. CDR1 is SEHNR, CDR2 FQNEAQ, per germline (reference sequence). This CDR3 is CASSLGTIQETQYF. The DNA for the CDR3 is TGTGCCAGCAGCTTAGGGACAATCCAAGAGACCCAGTACTTC.

The J gene is TRBJ1-5, the V gene TRBV30; D remains unclear. This CDR3 contains 13 residues. Germline CDR1 and CDR2: GTSNPN and SVGIG (reference sequence). Trimming removed 4 bases at V and 0 bases at J, with 7 bases between. The CDR3 region has the DNA TGTGCCTGGACCAGAAATAGCAATCAGCCCCAGCATTTT. Amino acids: CAWTRNSNQPQHF.

The J gene is TRBJ2-3, the V gene TRBV11-2; D is perhaps TRBD1 (6 bases). The CDR3 is 18 amino acids. Germline CDR1 SGHAT, CDR2 FQNNGV. V was trimmed by 1 base and J by 4 bases, leaving 21 bases between them. The CDR3 sequence is CASSLVMGAYSSADTQYF. DNA of the CDR3: TGTGCCAGCAGCTTAGTGATGGGGGCCTACTCCTCAGCAGATACGCAGTATTTT.

The chain joins TRBV24-1 to TRBJ2-1; 8 bases line up with TRBD1. Germline loops: CDR1 KGHDR, CDR2 SFDVKD. V shed 9 bases, J shed 6 bases, and the junction held 6 bases outside the gene matches. This CDR3 spans 13 amino acids. The CDR3 here is CATGRQGLNEQFF. The CDR3 region has the DNA TGTGCCACCGGCCGACAGGGGCTCAATGAGCAGTTCTTC.

The CDR3 spells CSASWNNEQFF. The CDR3 DNA sequence: TGCAGTGCTAGTTGGAACAATGAGCAGTTCTTC. This sequence joins TRBV20-1 and TRBJ2-1; no clear D gene. The CDR3 runs 11 residues. CDR1 and CDR2 (germline): DFQATT, SNEGSKA (reference sequence). Deletions cut 3 bases from V and 5 bases from J, with 5 bases between.

The chain carries TRBV13 and TRBJ2-7, with TRBD1 identical over 8 bases. CDR1 is PRHDT, CDR2 FYEKMQ, per germline (reference sequence). This CDR3 contains 13 residues. V lost 6 bases and J lost 3; bases outside the gene matches: 4. The CDR3 coding sequence is TGTGCCAGCAGAGGACAGGGACTCTACGAGCAGTACTTC. Amino acid sequence: CASRGQGLYEQYF.

This chain connects TRBV10-2 to TRBJ1-1; perhaps TRBD1 as D (6 bases). This CDR3 spans 13 amino acids. Germline CDR1 and CDR2: WSHSY and SAAADI. Trimming shortened V by 2 bases and J by 10 bases, and 14 bases separated the two germline ends. The DNA of the CDR3 is TGCGCCAGCAGTGAGGCTGCGGGCAGGGGAGCTTTCTTT. It yields the protein CASSEAAGRGAFF.

This clone came up once. This chain joins TRBV3-1 (or the pseudogene TRBV3-2) and TRBJ2-7; no firm D call. Germline values: CDR1 LGHDT, CDR2 YNNKEL (reference sequence). This CDR3 comprises 16 residues. V gave up 4 bases and J gave up 4 bases, with 20 bases separating them. CDR3 sequence reads: CASSPASNSGAYEQYF. In DNA form, the CDR3 reads TGTGCCAGCAGCCCGGCCTCAAACTCCGGAGCGTACGAGCAGTACTTC.